This T cell receptor beta chain was sequenced during a study of persistence of HIV-infected CD4 T cells. At the level of the study: Up to 180 mL blood was drawn at multiple time points; a couple of donors had single-time leukapheresis.

Study observations and caveats: The rare CMV-responding cells with HIV-1 proviruses were not separately TCR-sequenced. Antigen-responding cells were enriched for degenerate expanded CDR3beta sequences.

V dropped 5 bases and J dropped 0 bases, with 11 bases sitting between them. CDR1 is SGHAT, CDR2 FQNNGV, per germline. CDR3 length: 15 amino acids. Sequencing used immunoSEQ version 4 in survey mode. Measured with immunoSEQ multiplex PCR; TCRdb has only the in-frame clones, and not every one. The top ten clones hold approximately 1.5% of a sample with 25,000 to 35,000 clones, roughly 70% of them seen once. Overlapping HIV-1 Gag 15-mer peptides at approximately 0.96 ug per peptide per mL were used. CD4+ T cells upregulating both CD40 ligand and CD69 were sorted as responding cells. Adults with HIV-1 started suppressive ART while chronically infected. As concerns this clone: What it recognizes is unknown.

V and J are TRBV11-2 and TRBJ2-1; no reliable D call. Sequencing used CD4+ T cells sorted from PBMCs after 18-hour stimulation, obtained from a patient who received antiretroviral therapy. The sequence was obtained from an adult man with HIV who was CMV-seropositive. CDR3 region: CASSLQPSSYNEQFF. Written as DNA, the CDR3 is TGTGCCAGCAGCCTACAACCTAGCTCCTACAATGAGCAGTTCTTC.